Reported below is one TCR beta chain. Antigen specificity is unknown. The PCR was carried out with 60 Vbeta primers and 13 Jbeta primers. Assay: immunoSEQ multiplex PCR; the TCRdb copy retains only in-frame clones and omits some. Of more than 90,000 clones in the sample, less than 85% are singletons; the top ten hold approximately 16%. The data stem from a study of cytomegalovirus exposure and HLA in healthy donors. General study points: TCR beta V- and J-gene trimming was later associated with a missense DCLRE1C variant. An analysis done earlier found most TCR beta V segments productive about 87% or about 30% of the time. When analyzed later, the rates of TCR association showed variation by HLA locus, with DRB1 the most and HLA-C the fewest. Later, an analysis found that common viral pathogens appeared to be linked with several of the most significant clusters.

The germline gives CDR1 SGDLS, CDR2 YYNGEE. This CDR3 has 14 residues. Trimming pared 2 bases from V and 6 bases from J, leaving 12 bases between. Sequenced input: PBMCs. This sequence joins TRBV9 and TRBJ2-1; a possible D gene is TRBD2 (6 bases). This TCR derives from a middle-aged man in good health and CMV-seropositive. The CDR3 here is CASSVGRGSNEQFF. The CDR3 bases are TGTGCCAGCAGCGTCGGACGGGGGAGCAATGAGCAGTTCTTC.